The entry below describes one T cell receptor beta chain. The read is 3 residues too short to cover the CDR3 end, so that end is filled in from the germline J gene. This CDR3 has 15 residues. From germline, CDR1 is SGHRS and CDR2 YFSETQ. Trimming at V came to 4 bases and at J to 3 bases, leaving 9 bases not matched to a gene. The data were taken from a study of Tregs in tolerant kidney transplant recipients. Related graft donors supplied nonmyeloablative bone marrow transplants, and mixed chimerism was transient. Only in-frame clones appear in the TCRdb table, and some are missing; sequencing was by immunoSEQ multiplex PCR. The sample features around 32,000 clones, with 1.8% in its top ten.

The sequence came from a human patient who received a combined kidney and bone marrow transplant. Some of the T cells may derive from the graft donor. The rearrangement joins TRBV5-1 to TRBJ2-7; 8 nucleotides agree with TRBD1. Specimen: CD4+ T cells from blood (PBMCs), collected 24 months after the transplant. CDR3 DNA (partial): TGCGCCAGCAGCCTCGGACAGGGCCTTATCTACGAG. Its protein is CASSLGQGLIYE. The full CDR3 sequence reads CASSLGQGLIYEQYF.